The present T cell receptor (beta chain) was sequenced within a study of T cell responses to AZD1222 COVID-19 vaccine. Sequencing used immunoSEQ multiplex PCR; TCRdb keeps in-frame clones, though not all of them. Here the sample spans tens of thousands of clones, 82% being singletons. The material was peripheral blood, obtained on day 0 of AZD1222 vaccination. The origin of this receptor is an adult in good health.

The CDR3 DNA sequence: TGTGCCAGCAGCCAAGATCCCCGGACAGGGCTGTTTTTT. Translated, it gives CASSQDPRTGLFF. The rearrangement joins TRBV3-1 (or the pseudogene TRBV3-2) to TRBJ1-4, with 8 positions matching TRBD1. CDR3 size: 13 residues. Germline CDR1 reads LGHDT; CDR2 reads YNNKEL (reference sequence). The V gene end was trimmed by 0 bases and the J gene end by 14 bases; junction bases not matched to a gene: 5.